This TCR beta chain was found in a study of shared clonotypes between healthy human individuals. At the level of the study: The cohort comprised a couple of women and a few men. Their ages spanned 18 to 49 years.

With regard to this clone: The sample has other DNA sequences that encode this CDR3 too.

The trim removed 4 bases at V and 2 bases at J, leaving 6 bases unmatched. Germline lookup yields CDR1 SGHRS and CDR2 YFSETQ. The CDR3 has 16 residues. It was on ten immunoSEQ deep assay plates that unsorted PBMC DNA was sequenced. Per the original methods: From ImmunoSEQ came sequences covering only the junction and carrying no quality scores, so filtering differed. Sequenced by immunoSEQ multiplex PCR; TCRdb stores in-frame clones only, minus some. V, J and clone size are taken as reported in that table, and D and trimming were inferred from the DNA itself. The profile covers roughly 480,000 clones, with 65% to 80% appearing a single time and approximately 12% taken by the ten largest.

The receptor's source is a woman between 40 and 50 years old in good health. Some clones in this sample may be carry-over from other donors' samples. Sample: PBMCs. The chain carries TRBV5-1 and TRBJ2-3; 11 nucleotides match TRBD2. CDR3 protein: CASSLGLAGVTDTQYF. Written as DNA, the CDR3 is TGCGCCAGCAGCCTAGGACTAGCGGGTGTCACAGATACGCAGTATTTT. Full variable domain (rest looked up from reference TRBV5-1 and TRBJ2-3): KAGVTQTPRYLIKTRGQQVTLSCSPISGHRSVSWYQQTPGQGLQFLFEYFSETQRNKGNFPGRFSGRQFSNSRSEMNVSTLELGDSALYLCASSLGLAGVTDTQYFGPGTRLTVL.